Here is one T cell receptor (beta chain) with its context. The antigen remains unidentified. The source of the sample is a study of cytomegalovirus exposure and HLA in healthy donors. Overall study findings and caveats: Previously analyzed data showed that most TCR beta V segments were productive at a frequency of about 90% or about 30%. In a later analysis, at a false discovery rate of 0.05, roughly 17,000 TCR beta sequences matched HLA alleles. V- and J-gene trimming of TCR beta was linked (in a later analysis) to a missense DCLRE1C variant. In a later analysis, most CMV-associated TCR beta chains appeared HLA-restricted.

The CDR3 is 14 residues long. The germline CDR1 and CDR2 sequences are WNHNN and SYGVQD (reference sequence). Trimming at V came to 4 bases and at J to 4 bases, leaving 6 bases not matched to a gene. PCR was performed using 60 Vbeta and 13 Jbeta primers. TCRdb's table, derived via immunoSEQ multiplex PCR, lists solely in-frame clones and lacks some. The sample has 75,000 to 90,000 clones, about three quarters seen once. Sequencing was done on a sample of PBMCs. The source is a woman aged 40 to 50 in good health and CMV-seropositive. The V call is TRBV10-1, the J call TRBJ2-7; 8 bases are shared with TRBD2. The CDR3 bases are TGCGCCAGCAGTGGAAGCGGGAGCGAGTACGAGCAGTACTTC. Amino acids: CASSGSGSEYEQYF.